The sequence of this T cell receptor (beta chain) was determined in a study of blood T cell repertoires in COVID-19. Per the study methods: Reference gene primer amplification in the assay estimated nucleated cell counts. The table came from immunoSEQ multiplex PCR; TCRdb's copy has only in-frame clones and leaves some out. The V and J calls and clone size come from that table; D and trimming were worked out from the DNA. The data show around 300,000 clones, with about 87% seen just once and about 3% held by the top ten. Germline-derived CDR1 and CDR2 are WSHSY and SAAADI. Trimming cost V 5 bases and J 7 bases, with 14 bases left between them. This CDR3 contains 13 residues. Participants' reported clinical history set cohort assignment.

The specimen was PBMCs or T cells enriched from blood (not recorded which). This chain links TRBV10-2 with TRBJ1-2; possibly TRBD1 for D (6 bases). This sequence originates from a woman aged 45-59 years who had recovered from COVID-19. DNA for the CDR3: TGCGCCAGCAGTTACAGGGCTCAGGGTGGCTACACCTTC. Its protein product is CASSYRAQGGYTF.